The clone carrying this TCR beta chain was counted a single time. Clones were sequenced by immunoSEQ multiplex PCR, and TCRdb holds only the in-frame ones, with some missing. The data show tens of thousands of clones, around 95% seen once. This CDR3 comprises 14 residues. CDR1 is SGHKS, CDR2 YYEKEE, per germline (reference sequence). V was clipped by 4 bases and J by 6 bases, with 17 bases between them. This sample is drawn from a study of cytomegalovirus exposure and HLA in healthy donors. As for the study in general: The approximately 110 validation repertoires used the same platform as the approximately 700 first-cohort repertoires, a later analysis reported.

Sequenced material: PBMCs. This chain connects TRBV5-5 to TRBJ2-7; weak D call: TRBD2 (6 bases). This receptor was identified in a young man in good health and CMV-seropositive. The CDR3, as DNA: TGTGCCAGCAGCCCGGGACTCCCCAAAGGCGAGCAGTACTTC. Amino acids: CASSPGLPKGEQYF.